This passage covers 17 T cell receptor beta chains from one sample sequenced in a study of cytomegalovirus exposure and HLA in healthy donors. It was with 60 Vbeta and 13 Jbeta primers that the PCR ran. Sequencing was performed with immunoSEQ multiplex PCR; in TCRdb, only in-frame clones are kept and a portion is missing. This sample contains under 200,000 clones. The sequencing input was PBMCs. These receptors were obtained from a woman under 30 in good health and CMV-seropositive.

In regard to this clone: One end of the junction is discordant with germline, which a read error may explain. This rearrangement joins TRBV6-5 to TRBJ1-1; D unclear. The CDR3 totals 14 residues. Germline-derived CDR1 and CDR2 are MNHEY and SVGAGI. The CDR3 spells CASGYSVEGTEAFF. CDR3 nucleotides: TGTGCCAGCGGTTACTCTGTTGAGGGCACTGAAGCTTTCTTT.

The rearrangement joins TRBV7-9 to TRBJ1-2, with 8 bases lining up with TRBD1. Germline V gene data show CDR1 as SEHNR and CDR2 as FQNEAQ (reference sequence). With V trimmed by 9 bases and J by 3 bases, 15 bases remained unmatched. The CDR3 is made up of 16 amino acids. This CDR3 reads CASTLGPPGGDYGYTF. The CDR3, as DNA: TGTGCCAGTACCCTAGGCCCCCCAGGGGGCGACTATGGCTACACCTTC.

This chain uses TRBV4-1 with TRBJ1-3; a possible D gene is TRBD1 (6 bases). This CDR3 is 18 amino acids long. The V gene's germline CDR1 is MGHRA and CDR2 YSYEKL. Deletions cut 0 bases from V and 0 bases from J, with 15 bases between. The CDR3 protein is CASSQDHPQGFSGNTIYF. The CDR3, as DNA: TGCGCCAGCAGCCAAGATCACCCACAGGGATTCTCTGGAAACACCATATATTTT.

This chain joins TRBV15 and TRBJ2-3; 7 bases fit TRBD2. CDR3 length: 16 residues. V lost 4 bases, J lost 2 bases, and 9 bases stayed unmatched. Germline loops: CDR1 LNHNV, CDR2 YYDKDF (reference sequence). CDR3 residues: CATSNQLATNTDTQYF. The CDR3 nucleotides read TGTGCCACCAGCAACCAACTAGCGACCAACACAGATACGCAGTATTTT.

This rearrangement joins TRBV6-4 to TRBJ2-3; 14 bases are shared with TRBD2. This CDR3 has 17 amino acids. J lost 5 bases, V lost 5 bases, and 9 bases had no gene match. Germline CDR1 and CDR2: MRHNA and SNTAGT. The CDR3 nucleotides are TGTGCCAGCAGTCCGAGACTAGCGGGAGGGCCGGAAGATACGCAGTATTTT. It translates to CASSPRLAGGPEDTQYF.

The chain recombines TRBV5-6 with TRBJ2-1, with 8 bases aligning to TRBD1. Looked up from germline, CDR1 is SGHDT and CDR2 is YYEEEE. The CDR3 loop spans 15 amino acids. The J segment lost 3 bases and the V segment lost 4 bases, leaving 6 bases of the junction unmatched. The CDR3: CASSPRQGSYNEQFF. The CDR3 nucleotides are TGTGCCAGCAGCCCAAGACAGGGGAGCTACAATGAGCAGTTCTTC.

The V and J genes are TRBV10-3 and TRBJ1-2, with a possible D match to TRBD1 (5 bases). The CDR3 totals 11 residues. Germline values: CDR1 ENHRY, CDR2 SYGVKD. V lost 4 bases to trimming and J lost 7 bases, with 7 bases between them. The CDR3 spells CAISGQGGYTF. Here the CDR3 DNA reads TGTGCCATCAGTGGGCAGGGTGGCTACACCTTC.

The rearrangement joins TRBV5-1 to TRBJ2-5; TRBD2 matches 11 bases. The length of the CDR3 is 15 residues. Trimming removed 4 bases from V and 3 bases from J; junction bases left unmatched: 5. Germline V gene lookup returns CDR1 SGHRS and CDR2 YFSETQ. As DNA, the CDR3 is TGCGCCAGCAGCCCTGTACTAGCGGGGGAAGAGACCCAGTACTTC. It specifies CASSPVLAGEETQYF.

The chain employs TRBV28 and TRBJ2-4; 7 bases map to TRBD1. The ends lost 6 bases at V and 4 bases at J; junction bases unmatched: 3. Germline V gives CDR1 MDHEN, CDR2 SYDVKM. This CDR3 has 13 residues. The CDR3 loop reads CASSPGQKNIQYF. CDR3 bases: TGTGCCAGCAGCCCGGGACAGAAAAACATTCAGTACTTC.

This chain joins TRBV9 and TRBJ1-1; TRBD1 is a possible D gene (5 bases). Germline V CDR1 and CDR2: SGDLS, YYNGEE. V was shortened by 0 bases and J by 2 bases, with 11 bases between the two germline ends. This CDR3 spans 15 amino acids. In nucleotides, the CDR3 is TGTGCCAGCAGCGTAGTCCAGGGATCAAACACTGAAGCTTTCTTT. Its protein product is CASSVVQGSNTEAFF.

This chain uses TRBV19 with TRBJ1-2; 7 bases align to TRBD1. This CDR3 has 15 amino acids. V trimming: 5 bases; J trimming: 4 bases; junction bases outside the gene matches: 10. Germline-derived CDR1 and CDR2 are LNHDA and SQIVND (reference sequence). Here the CDR3 DNA reads TGTGCCAGTAGTCCCGGGGACAGATACTCCTATGGCTACACCTTC. It yields the protein CASSPGDRYSYGYTF.

CDR3 nucleotides: TGTGCCAGCAGCTTGGTTAAACAGGGGCAATCACCCCTCCACTTT. Its translation: CASSLVKQGQSPLHF. V and J are TRBV5-6 and TRBJ1-6; 7 bases are a match to TRBD1. This CDR3 comprises 15 residues. The ends lost 0 bases at V and 10 bases at J; junction bases unmatched: 7. CDR1 SGHDT and CDR2 YYEEEE come from the germline V gene.

V gene TRBV9 combines with J gene TRBJ2-7; 8 positions agree with TRBD1. The germline V gene encodes CDR1 SGDLS and CDR2 YYNGEE. The CDR3 loop spans 15 amino acids. Trimming took 4 bases from V and 7 from J; bases not matched to a gene: 13. This CDR3 is CASSQGQAHLWEQYF. The CDR3 DNA reads TGTGCCAGCAGCCAGGGACAGGCTCACTTGTGGGAGCAGTACTTC. Full variable domain (outside the CDR3, taken from reference TRBV9 and TRBJ2-7): DSGVTQTPKHLITATGQRVTLRCSPRSGDLSVYWYQQSLDQGLQFLIQYYNGEERAKGNILERFSAQQFPDLHSELNLSSLELGDSALYFCASSQGQAHLWEQYFGPGTRLTVT.

This chain uses TRBV2 with TRBJ2-3, with D possibly matching TRBD2 (5 bases). With 5 bases removed from V and 2 bases from J, the gap between germline ends came to 14 bases. CDR1 and CDR2 from the germline V gene are SNHLY and FYNNEI. The CDR3 runs to 15 residues. Here the CDR3 DNA reads TGTGCCAGCAGTCTTGCGCAACGGGACACAGATACGCAGTATTTT. Translating it yields CASSLAQRDTDTQYF.

The V call is TRBV5-4, the J call TRBJ1-2; 7 bases are a match to TRBD1. Per germline, CDR1 SGHNT and CDR2 YYREEE (reference sequence). The V segment lost 1 base and the J segment 5 bases; nucleotides outside the gene matches: 11. The CDR3 totals 16 residues. The CDR3 DNA sequence: TGTGCCAGCAGCTTGCCAGGGGGATCCCTGGAGTATGGCTACACCTTC. It yields the protein CASSLPGGSLEYGYTF.

The chain uses TRBV19 and TRBJ2-5; TRBD2 aligns across 7 bases. V trimming: 10 bases; J trimming: 5 bases; junction bases outside the gene matches: 16. This CDR3 contains 15 residues. Germline CDR1 and CDR2: LNHDA and SQIVND (reference sequence). The CDR3 DNA reads as TGTGCCACGGGGGGTCGGGGCCCCACGCGGGAGACCCAGTACTTC. Amino acids: CATGGRGPTRETQYF.

V and J are TRBV11-2 and TRBJ1-2; weak D call: TRBD1 (6 bases). V was trimmed by 5 bases and J by 4 bases, leaving 14 bases between them. This CDR3 has 14 residues. Per germline, CDR1 SGHAT and CDR2 FQNNGV. The CDR3: CASSAGQTRYGYTF. CDR3 DNA: TGTGCCAGCAGCGCAGGACAGACCCGCTATGGCTACACCTTC.